Listed here are 27 T cell receptor beta chains from one sample, sequenced in a study of glioma-infiltrating T cells after dendritic cell vaccination. Only in-frame clones appear in the TCRdb table, and some are missing; sequencing was by immunoSEQ multiplex PCR. The sample includes roughly 80,000 clones, approximately 90% of them seen just once. This material consisted of blood, taken before dendritic cell vaccination. Every receptor here comes from a human donor with glioblastoma.

The chain carries TRBV2 and TRBJ2-3, with 8 bases matching TRBD2. The V gene end was trimmed by 7 bases and the J gene end by 0 bases; junction bases not matched to a gene: 3. CDR3 length equals 14 residues. Germline V gene sequence: CDR1 SNHLY, CDR2 FYNNEI. The CDR3 DNA sequence: TGTGCCAGCAATAGCGGGATTAGCACAGATACGCAGTATTTT. This encodes CASNSGISTDTQYF.

CDR3 in amino acids: CASSLERQGAYEQYF. The CDR3 coding sequence is TGTGCCAGCAGCTTAGAGAGACAGGGTGCCTACGAGCAGTACTTC. This chain joins TRBV11-2 and TRBJ2-7; 7 bases fit TRBD1. The CDR3 runs to 15 residues. Per the germline V gene, CDR1 is SGHAT and CDR2 is FQNNGV. The ends lost 0 bases at V and 2 bases at J; junction bases unmatched: 4.

Written as DNA, the CDR3 is TGTGCCAGCAGTCAGCCGGGACAGGGGGCAGAGAATCAGCCCCAGCATTTT. This gives the protein CASSQPGQGAENQPQHF. The chain has TRBV28 and TRBJ1-5, with 12 positions matching TRBD1. V lost 5 bases and J lost 4; bases outside the gene matches: 9. CDR1 and CDR2 from the germline V gene are MDHEN and SYDVKM. CDR3 length equals 17 residues.

The chain employs TRBV6-1 and TRBJ2-1, with 9 nucleotides matching TRBD2. The CDR3 contains 13 residues. V lost 7 bases and J lost 7; bases outside the gene matches: 5. Looked up from germline, CDR1 is MNHNS and CDR2 is SASEGT. The CDR3 sequence: CASISGSENEQFF. CDR3 coding DNA: TGTGCCAGCATTAGCGGGAGTGAAAATGAGCAGTTCTTC.

This sequence joins TRBV4-1 and TRBJ2-5; D is unclear. This CDR3 is 15 amino acids long. Germline V gives CDR1 MGHRA, CDR2 YSYEKL. Trimming pared 2 bases from V and 1 base from J, leaving 11 bases between. This chain's CDR3 is CASSQSTQVQETQYF. The DNA for the CDR3 is TGCGCCAGCAGCCAATCAACCCAGGTCCAAGAGACCCAGTACTTC.

V and J are TRBV4-1 and TRBJ1-2; a weak D match, TRBD1 (5 bases). The CDR3 has 17 residues. Deletions cut 1 base from V and 4 bases from J, with 19 bases between. CDR1 is MGHRA and CDR2 is YSYEKL in the germline V gene. The DNA for the CDR3 is TGCGCCAGCAGCCAAGCCCGGGCGTCGGGGGAATTCTATGGCTACACCTTC. As protein: CASSQARASGEFYGYTF.

This clone appeared once. Here the CDR3 reads CSVSDRTSREKLFF. The CDR3 coding sequence is TGCAGCGTGAGTGACAGGACCAGTAGGGAAAAACTGTTTTTT. V is TRBV29-1 and J is TRBJ1-4; TRBD1 might be the D (6 bases). CDR1 and CDR2 (germline): SQVTM, ANQGSEA. Trimming left V 6 bases short and J 8 bases short, with 19 bases between. CDR3 length: 14 residues. Complete variable domain (other parts from reference TRBV29-1 and TRBJ1-4): SAVISQKPSRDICQRGTSLTIQCQVDSQVTMMFWYRQQPGQSLTLIATANQGSEATYESGFVIDKFPISRPNLTFSTLTVSNMSPEDSSIYLCSVSDRTSREKLFFGSGTQLSVL.

The chain has TRBV27 and TRBJ2-7, with TRBD1 as a possible D gene (6 bases). V was clipped by 5 bases and J by 2 bases, with 16 bases between them. This CDR3 has 15 residues. CDR1 is MNHEY, CDR2 SMNVEV, per germline (reference sequence). The CDR3 DNA follows: TGTGCCAGCAGTCGGCAGGGGTTATATCCCTACGAGCAGTACTTC. Its translation is CASSRQGLYPYEQYF.

As DNA, the CDR3 is TGCAGCGTCGGACAGGGGAAAGGCTACACCTTC. It codes for CSVGQGKGYTF. The rearrangement joins TRBV29-1 to TRBJ1-2; 9 nucleotides line up with TRBD1. This CDR3 has 11 residues. The V and J ends lost 6 bases and 8 bases, in that order; junction bases with no gene match: 4. Germline CDR1 is SQVTM and CDR2 is ANQGSEA.

The rearrangement uses TRBV11-2 and TRBJ2-3; D may be TRBD1 (6 bases). V was trimmed by 5 bases and J by 2 bases, leaving 14 bases between them. The CDR3 covers 15 residues. CDR1 SGHAT and CDR2 FQNNGV come from the germline V gene. This CDR3 reads CASSPRGGYTDTQYF. The DNA of the CDR3 is TGTGCCAGCAGCCCCAGGGGCGGGTACACAGATACGCAGTATTTT.

This clone was picked up a small number of times. The chain is built from TRBV5-7 and TRBJ1-1, with D unresolved. Being an ORF, TRBV5-7 has a function that is uncertain. Trimming left V 6 bases short and J 0 bases short, with 9 bases between. The CDR3 has 13 residues. CDR3: CASNLRVNTEAFF. Written as DNA, the CDR3 is TGTGCCAGCAACCTCCGGGTGAACACTGAAGCTTTCTTT.

This chain links TRBV27 with TRBJ2-7; TRBD1 matches at 8 bases. Losses at the gene ends were 5 bases for V and 2 bases for J; bases not matched to a gene: 5. The germline CDR1 and CDR2 sequences are MNHEY and SMNVEV (reference sequence). This CDR3 has 14 amino acids. CDR3 in DNA: TGTGCCAGCAGTCTCCGGACAGGGCCCTACGAGCAGTACTTC. This gives the protein CASSLRTGPYEQYF.

This chain connects TRBV6-6 to TRBJ2-7, with 8 bases fitting TRBD1. Germline CDR1 is MNHNY and CDR2 is SVGAGI (reference sequence). J gave up 6 bases and V 3 bases, and 10 bases lay outside the gene matches. The CDR3 sequence is 15 residues long. The CDR3 loop reads CASSYYRGSSTEQYF. The CDR3 bases are TGTGCCAGCAGTTATTACAGGGGGTCTTCCACCGAGCAGTACTTC.

The V and J genes are TRBV5-1 and TRBJ2-3, with no clear D. CDR3 length: 15 residues. The germline V gene encodes CDR1 SGHRS and CDR2 YFSETQ. V was trimmed by 0 bases and J by 0 bases, leaving 8 bases between them. The CDR3 DNA sequence: TGCGCCAGCAGCTTGGTAAAAACTAGCACAGATACGCAGTATTTT. Protein product: CASSLVKTSTDTQYF.

This chain joins TRBV11-2 and TRBJ1-2; D is unclear. The CDR3 sequence is 14 residues long. The V gene lost 0 bases and the J gene lost 5 bases, with 10 bases spanning the gap. Germline assignment: CDR1 SGHAT and CDR2 FQNNGV. DNA of the CDR3: TGTGCCAGCAGCTTAGATTTACGGTTATATGGCTACACCTTC. Translation: CASSLDLRLYGYTF.

The gene calls are TRBV9 and TRBJ1-3; TRBD1 is a possible D gene (5 bases). CDR3 length: 15 amino acids. Germline V gives CDR1 SGDLS, CDR2 YYNGEE. Trimming cost V 0 bases and J 0 bases, with 7 bases left between them. The CDR3 is CASSVAGLSGNTIYF. CDR3 nucleotides: TGTGCCAGCAGCGTAGCGGGACTCTCTGGAAACACCATATATTTT.

This chain joins TRBV5-1 and TRBJ2-3, with 10 bases fitting TRBD2. The CDR3 runs 16 residues. Germline CDR1 is SGHRS and CDR2 is YFSETQ. The J segment lost 3 bases and the V segment lost 4 bases, leaving 8 bases of the junction unmatched. The CDR3 DNA is TGCGCCAGCAGCCCGAGCGGGAGGGCCGGGACAGATACGCAGTATTTT. This sequence encodes CASSPSGRAGTDTQYF.

This chain links TRBV5-1 with TRBJ2-7, with D maybe TRBD2 (6 bases). The length of the CDR3 is 17 residues. V was trimmed by 8 bases and J by 3 bases, leaving 27 bases between them. Per germline, CDR1 SGHRS and CDR2 YFSETQ. The CDR3 bases are TGCGCCAGACCGGGGCGGGGAGTCCCTATCCACTACTACGAGCAGTACTTC. Its protein is CARPGRGVPIHYYEQYF.

This clone was counted once. CDR3 loop: CASSRGTGVYEQYF. CDR3 nucleotides: TGTGCCAGCAGTCGCGGGACAGGAGTCTACGAGCAGTACTTC. V usage is TRBV6-5 and J usage is TRBJ2-5; TRBD1 agrees at 8 bases. The DNA end lines up better with TRBJ2-7; the J call may be wrong. Germline V CDR1 and CDR2: MNHEY, SVGAGI. The CDR3 sequence is 14 residues long.

This chain joins TRBV19 and TRBJ1-2; no reliable D call. This CDR3 is 12 amino acids long. The ends were cut back, 6 bases at V and 3 bases at J, with 8 bases in the middle. Germline V gene data show CDR1 as LNHDA and CDR2 as SQIVND (reference sequence). The CDR3 sequence: CASRRRDYGYTF. The CDR3 DNA reads as TGTGCCAGTAGGAGGCGGGACTATGGCTACACCTTC.

V and J are TRBV5-1 and TRBJ2-1, with 10 nucleotides matching TRBD1. This CDR3 is 14 amino acids long. V was clipped by 4 bases and J by 4 bases; unmatched bases: 2. The germline V gene encodes CDR1 SGHRS and CDR2 YFSETQ. CDR3 sequence reads: CASSLGQGYNEQFF. CDR3 DNA sequence: TGCGCCAGCAGCCTGGGACAGGGGTACAATGAGCAGTTCTTC.

CDR3 residues: CASSFQGETGELFF. The CDR3 coding sequence is TGCGCCAGCAGCTTCCAGGGCGAGACCGGGGAGCTGTTTTTT. The rearrangement uses TRBV5-1 and TRBJ2-2, with D tentatively TRBD1 (5 bases). V was trimmed by 2 bases and J by 5 bases, leaving 10 bases between them. The CDR3 extends over 14 amino acids. The V gene's germline CDR1 is SGHRS and CDR2 YFSETQ. Looking up the rest from reference TRBV5-1 and TRBJ2-2 gives the full variable domain: KAGVTQTPRYLIKTRGQQVTLSCSPISGHRSVSWYQQTPGQGLQFLFEYFSETQRNKGNFPGRFSGRQFSNSRSEMNVSTLELGDSALYLCASSFQGETGELFFGEGSRLTVL.

About this clone itself: One end of the junction fails to match germline, which may point to a read error. Other nucleotide sequences in the sample specify the same CDR3. The chain is built from TRBV30 and TRBJ1-6; D not resolved. Germline V gene data show CDR1 as GTSNPN and CDR2 as SVGIG (reference sequence). This CDR3 region has 18 residues. The CDR3 DNA sequence: TGTGCCTGGAGGAACGTAGAAGTCGGGGAAGTCTATAATTCCCCCCTCCACTTT. It yields the protein CAWRNVEVGEVYNSPLHF.

The CDR3 bases are TGCGCCAGCAGTGAGGCTTCATATTACGGAGCCCAGCCCCAGCATTTT. It codes for CASSEASYYGAQPQHF. V gene TRBV10-2 combines with J gene TRBJ1-5; D call uncertain. CDR1 is WSHSY and CDR2 is SAAADI in the germline V gene. The V end was cut by 2 bases, the J end by 7 bases, with 18 bases between. The CDR3 extends over 16 amino acids.

The chain joins TRBV6-1 to TRBJ2-7; no definite D call. This CDR3 has 11 amino acids. Between the trimmed V and J ends, which lost 3 bases and 5 bases, there was a span of 5 bases. Germline values: CDR1 MNHNS, CDR2 SASEGT. The CDR3 is CASSDRNEQYF. The CDR3 coding sequence is TGTGCCAGCAGTGACAGGAACGAGCAGTACTTC.

In this sample, this clone turned up a few times. This chain joins TRBV27 and TRBJ2-2; 11 positions match TRBD2. Trimming removed 2 bases from V and 4 bases from J; junction bases left unmatched: 6. CDR3 size: 17 residues. In germline, CDR1 is MNHEY, CDR2 SMNVEV (reference sequence). The CDR3 spells CASSLGSGRAGTGELFF. The DNA for the CDR3 is TGTGCCAGCAGTTTAGGTAGCGGGAGGGCCGGCACCGGGGAGCTGTTTTTT.

This clone was found once. The rearrangement links TRBV6-1 to TRBJ2-7; 10 bases are shared with TRBD2. The germline V gene has CDR1 MNHNS and CDR2 SASEGT. V gave up 3 bases and J gave up 7 bases; unmatched junction bases: 9. The CDR3 is 15 amino acids. In nucleotides, the CDR3 is TGTGCCAGCAGTGATCAGGGGCTAGCGGGAGAGGAGCAGTACTTC. Its translation is CASSDQGLAGEEQYF.